What follows are 21 T cell receptor beta chains derived from one specimen sequenced in a study of cytotoxic CD8 clonotypes in ibrutinib-treated CLL. The data were produced by immunoSEQ multiplex PCR, yet TCRdb's version contains in-frame clones alone and is incomplete. Counted here are approximately 74,000 clones, 75% to 85% occurring once; the ten biggest clones make up approximately 7.7%. The sequenced sample was PBMCs, obtained at disease progression, from a patient treated with ibrutinib. The receptors were sampled from a human donor with chronic lymphocytic leukemia.

The chain joins TRBV4-1 to TRBJ2-1; D remains ambiguous. This CDR3 contains 13 residues. Germline assignment: CDR1 MGHRA and CDR2 YSYEKL. The V gene lost 4 bases and the J gene lost 4 bases, with 8 bases spanning the gap. Here the CDR3 DNA reads TGCGCCAGCAGCCGTAGATTATACAATGAGCAGTTCTTC. It specifies CASSRRLYNEQFF.

This clone was recorded once. The chain recombines TRBV27 with TRBJ2-7; TRBD2 agrees at 9 bases. From germline, CDR1 is MNHEY and CDR2 SMNVEV (reference sequence). This CDR3 contains 17 residues. V dropped 5 bases and J dropped 0; count of bases not matched to a gene: 11. In nucleotides, the CDR3 is TGTGCCAGCAGTCGGCTAGCGGGGCCAACGAGCTCCTACGAGCAGTACTTC. Protein: CASSRLAGPTSSYEQYF.

The chain joins TRBV5-1 to TRBJ1-6, with no clear D. Trimming stripped 0 bases from V and 6 bases from J, with 7 bases between. Germline V gives CDR1 SGHRS, CDR2 YFSETQ. The CDR3 contains 14 residues. CDR3 in amino acids: CASSLALSNSPLHF. CDR3 DNA: TGCGCCAGCAGCTTGGCCCTCAGTAATTCACCCCTCCACTTT.

The rearrangement links TRBV5-1 to TRBJ1-3; tentative D call: TRBD1 (5 bases). The germline gives CDR1 SGHRS, CDR2 YFSETQ. V was trimmed by 4 bases and J by 9 bases, leaving 23 bases between them. The CDR3 spans 16 residues. CDR3 sequence reads: CASSPTAGALLGTIYF. CDR3 nucleotide sequence: TGCGCCAGCAGCCCAACTGCCGGGGCCTTGCTGGGCACCATATATTTT.

The genes are TRBV27 and TRBJ2-5, with 11 bases fitting TRBD2. Trimming removed 5 bases from V and 4 bases from J; junction bases left unmatched: 9. CDR3 size: 16 residues. CDR1 is MNHEY, CDR2 SMNVEV, per germline (reference sequence). The CDR3 protein is CASSDRLAGGLETQYF. The CDR3 nucleotides read TGTGCCAGCAGTGACCGTCTAGCGGGGGGCCTAGAGACCCAGTACTTC.

The rearrangement uses TRBV5-1 and TRBJ2-7; D is perhaps TRBD1 (6 bases). V lost 4 bases to trimming and J lost 2 bases, with 13 bases between them. Germline loops: CDR1 SGHRS, CDR2 YFSETQ. CDR3 length equals 14 residues. CDR3 DNA: TGCGCCAGCAGCGGACCGGGACAAACCTACGAGCAGTACTTC. Translated, it gives CASSGPGQTYEQYF.

CDR3: CASHRGSSETQYF. The CDR3, as DNA: TGTGCCAGCCATCGAGGGTCGTCAGAGACCCAGTACTTC. The chain recombines TRBV6-1 with TRBJ2-5, with D perhaps matching TRBD2 (5 bases). Germline V CDR1 and CDR2: MNHNS, SASEGT. The CDR3 spans 13 residues. Deletions cut 8 bases from V and 4 bases from J, with 14 bases between.

The V gene is TRBV13, the J gene TRBJ2-7; D tentatively fits TRBD1 or TRBD2 (5 bases each). The V gene's germline CDR1 is PRHDT and CDR2 FYEKMQ (reference sequence). The CDR3 sequence is 14 residues long. The germline V and J ends were trimmed by 6 bases and 6 bases, with 18 bases remaining between them. The CDR3 nucleotides read TGTGCCAGCAGGGAACGGACCAAGAGGGGCGAGCAGTACTTC. Its protein is CASRERTKRGEQYF.

This clone was counted between two and nine times. The genes are TRBV30 and TRBJ1-6; D call uncertain. V was cut by 5 bases and J by 1 base, with 9 bases left in between. This CDR3 region has 14 residues. Germline V CDR1 and CDR2: GTSNPN, SVGIG (reference sequence). CDR3 nucleotide sequence: TGTGCCTGGGACATTATTTCCTATAATTCACCCCTCCACTTT. Translating it yields CAWDIISYNSPLHF.

V gene TRBV9 combines with J gene TRBJ2-1; either TRBD1 or TRBD2 may supply D (5 bases each). The CDR3 runs to 16 residues. Germline loops: CDR1 SGDLS, CDR2 YYNGEE. V dropped 0 bases and J dropped 0 bases, with 10 bases sitting between them. The CDR3 coding sequence is TGTGCCAGCAGCGTAGGAGGGGCTAACTCCTACAATGAGCAGTTCTTC. This codes for CASSVGGANSYNEQFF.

This clone was recorded at least ten times. The chain is built from TRBV28 and TRBJ1-2; the D is unclear. Germline assignment: CDR1 MDHEN and CDR2 SYDVKM. This CDR3 contains 15 residues. With 8 bases removed from V and 7 bases from J, the gap between germline ends came to 23 bases. The CDR3 spells CASYSTVVGWGGYTF. CDR3 sequence (DNA): TGTGCCAGCTACTCAACAGTGGTAGGGTGGGGTGGCTACACCTTC.

The J gene is TRBJ1-5, the V gene TRBV5-1; 7 bases fit TRBD1. The V and J ends lost 0 bases and 6 bases, in that order; junction bases with no gene match: 9. CDR1 is SGHRS and CDR2 is YFSETQ in the germline V gene. The CDR3 covers 16 residues. CDR3 in DNA: TGCGCCAGCAGCTTGGGGACAGGTTCTTCTTCTCAGCCCCAGCATTTT. Translation: CASSLGTGSSSQPQHF.

This clone was counted only a few times. The rearrangement uses TRBV6-5 and TRBJ2-2; 12 nucleotides agree with TRBD1. The CDR3 has 16 residues. CDR1 and CDR2 (germline): MNHEY, SVGAGI. V trimming: 0 bases; J trimming: 11 bases; junction bases outside the gene matches: 7. The CDR3 reads CASSYSKGTGGRELFF. For the CDR3, the DNA is TGTGCCAGCAGTTACTCGAAAGGGACAGGGGGCCGAGAGCTGTTTTTT.

The V and J genes are TRBV5-1 and TRBJ2-1; TRBD1 might be the D (6 bases). The CDR3 contains 14 residues. Trimming stripped 7 bases from V and 4 bases from J, with 15 bases between. Germline V lookup: CDR1 SGHRS, CDR2 YFSETQ. The CDR3 nucleotides read TGCGCCAGCGGCCGGGACACCAATTACAATGAGCAGTTCTTC. Translated: CASGRDTNYNEQFF.

The CDR3 protein is CASSLLDQRGDAGELFF. CDR3 sequence (DNA): TGCGCCAGCAGCTTGTTGGACCAGCGGGGGGACGCCGGGGAGCTGTTTTTT. This chain uses TRBV5-1 with TRBJ2-2; 9 bases match TRBD2. Germline CDR1 reads SGHRS; CDR2 reads YFSETQ. This CDR3 region has 17 residues. Trimming at V came to 1 base and at J to 6 bases, leaving 10 bases not matched to a gene.

The chain joins TRBV5-4 to TRBJ1-2; D may be TRBD1 (5 bases). The germline CDR1 and CDR2 sequences are SGHNT and YYREEE (reference sequence). V was pared by 4 bases and J by 4 bases, with 14 bases between. The CDR3 length is 14 residues. CDR3 protein: CASSPGGTAYGYTF. In DNA, the CDR3 is TGTGCCAGCAGCCCGGGGGGGACGGCCTATGGCTACACCTTC.

CDR3 in amino acids: CAWSVEVPNSPLHF. The CDR3 region has the DNA TGTGCCTGGAGTGTCGAGGTCCCTAATTCACCCCTCCACTTT. The chain couples TRBV30 to TRBJ1-6; D is ambiguous. The germline gives CDR1 GTSNPN, CDR2 SVGIG (reference sequence). V was pared by 0 bases and J by 6 bases, with 9 bases between. The CDR3 length is 14 residues.

This clone rates as medium-sized (0.01 to 0.1%). The chain links TRBV19 to TRBJ2-5; TRBD2 matches at 8 bases. This CDR3 spans 14 amino acids. The J segment lost 3 bases and the V segment lost 5 bases, leaving 5 bases of the junction unmatched. Germline-derived CDR1 and CDR2 are LNHDA and SQIVND (reference sequence). DNA for the CDR3: TGTGCCAGTAGTGTAATAGCGGGAAAAGAGACCCAGTACTTC. Residues: CASSVIAGKETQYF.

The chain recombines TRBV10-1 with TRBJ2-7; D is possibly TRBD2 (5 bases). From germline, CDR1 is WNHNN and CDR2 SYGVQD (reference sequence). The CDR3 covers 15 residues. Trimming took 3 bases from V and 3 from J, leaving 15 bases between them. Here the CDR3 reads CASSEGGAASYEQYF. The CDR3 DNA follows: TGCGCCAGCAGTGAAGGCGGAGCGGCAAGCTACGAGCAGTACTTC.

This sequence joins TRBV7-9 and TRBJ2-7, with 10 bases identical to TRBD1. Germline trimming cut 5 bases from V and 3 bases from J; bases unmatched to any gene: 4. The germline CDR1 and CDR2 sequences are SEHNR and FQNEAQ (reference sequence). This CDR3 comprises 14 residues. The CDR3, as DNA: TGTGCCAGCAGCCCGCGGACAGGGGGCTACGAGCAGTACTTC. Its translation: CASSPRTGGYEQYF.

The gene calls are TRBV4-2 and TRBJ2-1, with D perhaps TRBD2 (6 bases). V was trimmed by 3 bases and J by 12 bases, leaving 12 bases between them. The CDR3 is 12 amino acids. CDR1 is LGHNA, CDR2 YNFKEQ, per germline. In DNA form, the CDR3 reads TGTGCCAGCAGCCAGGAGGGGATAGCGCAGTTCTTC. It translates to CASSQEGIAQFF.